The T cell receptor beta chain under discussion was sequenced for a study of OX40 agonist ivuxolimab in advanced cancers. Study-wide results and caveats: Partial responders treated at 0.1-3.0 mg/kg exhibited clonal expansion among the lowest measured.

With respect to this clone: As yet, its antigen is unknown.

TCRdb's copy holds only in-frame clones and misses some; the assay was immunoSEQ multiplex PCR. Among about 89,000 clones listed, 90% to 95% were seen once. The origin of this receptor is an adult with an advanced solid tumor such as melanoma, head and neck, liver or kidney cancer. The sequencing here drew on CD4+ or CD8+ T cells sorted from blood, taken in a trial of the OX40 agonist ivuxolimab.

CDR3 in DNA: TGCGCCAGCAGCTTGGCCCTAGCGTTCACAGATACGCAGTATTTT. It specifies CASSLALAFTDTQYF. The V and J genes are TRBV5-1 and TRBJ2-3; possible D gene TRBD2, 6 bases. Germline V gene sequence: CDR1 SGHRS, CDR2 YFSETQ. This CDR3 spans 15 amino acids. V was clipped by 0 bases and J by 2 bases, with 10 bases between them. The full variable domain, its missing parts supplied by reference TRBV5-1 and TRBJ2-3, is KAGVTQTPRYLIKTRGQQVTLSCSPISGHRSVSWYQQTPGQGLQFLFEYFSETQRNKGNFPGRFSGRQFSNSRSEMNVSTLELGDSALYLCASSLALAFTDTQYFGPGTRLTVL.